The source of this T cell receptor (beta chain) is a study of shared clonotypes between healthy human individuals. What CD8 memory combined were CD45RO+ cells and CCR7-negative CD45RA+ TemRA cells. Comment on this clone: The antigen is unknown.

Study-wide findings and caveats: Deeper or shallower sequencing was expected to change how clonotypes are shared among donors.

The method was immunoSEQ multiplex PCR; TCRdb's version includes in-frame clones alone and lacks a portion of them. The data contain about 380,000 clones, 90% to 98% of them singletons. Sequenced sample: memory CD8+ T cells sorted from blood. Subset in this sample: CD45RO+ cells pooled with CCR7-negative TemRA cells. The source is a man in his thirties or forties in good health.

The CDR3 spells CASSSYRGQNTEAFF. Written as DNA, the CDR3 is TGTGCCAGCAGCTCGTACAGGGGGCAAAACACTGAAGCTTTCTTT. The chain uses TRBV7-9 and TRBJ1-1; 9 bases fit TRBD1. Trimming cost V 4 bases and J 2 bases; bases outside gene matches: 5. CDR1 is SEHNR, CDR2 FQNEAQ, per germline (reference sequence). The CDR3 loop spans 15 amino acids.